The rows below give T cell receptor beta chains drawn from one sample of a study of blood T cell repertoires in COVID-19. Method: immunoSEQ multiplex PCR; TCRdb's copy keeps in-frame clones and lacks some. The sample lists approximately 230,000 clones; 82% were seen once. Sequencing input: peripheral blood. The receptors derive from an elderly woman with active or convalescent COVID-19. Both conserved end residues are part of each CDR3. Each record gives: J gene, V gene, CDR3 length, CDR3 protein.

TRBJ1-1 | TRBV28 | 15 | CASSFFGQGGSEAFF
TRBJ2-1 | TRBV5-8 | 16 | CASSLAARGGYNEQFF
TRBJ1-3 | TRBV24-1 | 14 | CATSDANSGNTIYF
TRBJ1-5 | TRBV19 | 16 | CASSRTTTGRYQPQHF
TRBJ2-2 | TRBV19 | 16 | CASRGQGGRKSGELFF
TRBJ2-1 | TRBV9 | 16 | CASSVISSGEYNEQFF
TRBJ2-1 | TRBV5-1 | 15 | CASSRGQGGYNEQFF
TRBJ2-2 | TRBV10-1 | 15 | CASGGQGGPTGELFF
TRBJ2-5 | TRBV5-1 | 14 | CASSIGQGQETQYF
TRBJ1-6 | TRBV28 | 11 | CASSNGSPLHF
TRBJ2-7 | TRBV5-1 | 15 | CASSLVTSGGSEQYF
TRBJ2-7 | TRBV21-1 | 19 | CASSKGIPGPVGSSYEQYF
TRBJ1-2 | TRBV6-6 | 16 | CASSKPKQGINYGYTF
TRBJ1-4 | TRBV2 | 14 | CASSLGGDDEKLFF
TRBJ2-1 | TRBV4-1 | 15 | CASSLGGMSYNEQFF
TRBJ1-6 | TRBV9 | 17 | CASSADRGFSYNSPLHF
TRBJ2-1 | TRBV7-7 | 16 | CASSRQLGQGSNEQFF
TRBJ2-5 | TRBV5-8 | 14 | CASSLVGGQETQYF
TRBJ2-5 | TRBV19 | 14 | CASSMRQLQETQYF
TRBJ1-3 | TRBV9 | 16 | CASSVEQGYSGNTIYF
TRBJ1-2 | TRBV7-9 | 12 | CASSLDRGSYTF
TRBJ2-7 | TRBV30 | 13 | CACTGTGRYEQYF
TRBJ2-2 | TRBV2 | 12 | CASGRVPGELFF
TRBJ2-7 | TRBV5-1 | 12 | CASSLGLSEQYF
TRBJ1-4 | TRBV4-1 | 17 | CASSQDRGGATNEKLFF
TRBJ2-7 | TRBV18 | 14 | CASSQPQDGYEQYF
TRBJ1-4 | TRBV5-1 | 15 | CASSLSTGFVKKLFF
TRBJ1-5 | TRBV6-5 | 14 | CASSMGGFNQPQHF
TRBJ2-3 | TRBV6-5 | 15 | CASSLDSGTANTQYF
TRBJ2-5 | TRBV10-3 | 13 | CAISLGGSETQYF
TRBJ1-2 | TRBV28 | 13 | CASSSGQGRGYTF
TRBJ1-2 | TRBV7-9 | 13 | CASSLGRGGGYTF
TRBJ1-4 | TRBV13 | 11 | CASSFGLELFF
TRBJ1-2 | TRBV27 | 17 | CASSFRGTGQTNYGYTF
TRBJ1-5 | TRBV20-1 | 10 | CSPSGQPQHF
TRBJ2-1 | TRBV5-1 | 16 | CASSFVLAGASHEQFF
TRBJ1-5 | TRBV5-6 | 15 | CASSQFRVGSQPQHF
TRBJ2-6 | TRBV7-8 | 22 | CASSLASHRVTKKLSGANVLTF
TRBJ1-2 | TRBV4-1 | 17 | CASSQAWTATINYGYTF
TRBJ1-6 | TRBV28 | 15 | CASSFPGQANSPLHF
TRBJ2-1 | TRBV19 | 13 | CASSKARYNEQFF
TRBJ1-6 | TRBV5-1 | 13 | CASSPGTVEPLHF
TRBJ1-2 | TRBV19 | 13 | CAVRDRSRAGYTF
TRBJ1-1 | TRBV18 | 13 | CASSPFGDTEAFF
TRBJ2-3 | TRBV5-1 | 15 | CASSNGLAGTDTQYF
TRBJ2-3 | TRBV10-3 | 14 | CAISGTSGTDTQYF
TRBJ1-4 | TRBV5-1 | 16 | CASSSSPGQQNEKLFF
TRBJ1-5 | TRBV6-5 | 14 | CASSYVQGSQPQHF
TRBJ2-7 | TRBV10-2 | 16 | CASSPGQGAPSYEQYF
TRBJ2-6 | TRBV7-9 | 17 | CASSGDRIFSGANVLTF
TRBJ2-2 | TRBV7-7 | 15 | CASSLPGQGAGELFF